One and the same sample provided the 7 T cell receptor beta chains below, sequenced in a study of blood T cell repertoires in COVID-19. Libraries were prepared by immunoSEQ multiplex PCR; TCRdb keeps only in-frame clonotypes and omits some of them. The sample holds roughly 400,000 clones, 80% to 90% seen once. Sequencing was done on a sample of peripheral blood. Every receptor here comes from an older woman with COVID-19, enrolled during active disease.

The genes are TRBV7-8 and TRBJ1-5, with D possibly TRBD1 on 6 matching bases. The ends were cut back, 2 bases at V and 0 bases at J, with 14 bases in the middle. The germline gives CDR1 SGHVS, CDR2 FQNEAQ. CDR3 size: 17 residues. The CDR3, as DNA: TGTGCCAGCAGCTTATTTTCGAGGGGGATTAGCAATCAGCCCCAGCATTTT. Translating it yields CASSLFSRGISNQPQHF. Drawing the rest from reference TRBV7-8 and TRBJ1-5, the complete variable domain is GAGVSQSPRYKVAKRGQDVALRCDPISGHVSLFWYQQALGQGPEFLTYFQNEAQLDKSGLPSDRFFAERPEGSVSTLKIQRTQQEDSAVYLCASSLFSRGISNQPQHFGDGTRLSIL.

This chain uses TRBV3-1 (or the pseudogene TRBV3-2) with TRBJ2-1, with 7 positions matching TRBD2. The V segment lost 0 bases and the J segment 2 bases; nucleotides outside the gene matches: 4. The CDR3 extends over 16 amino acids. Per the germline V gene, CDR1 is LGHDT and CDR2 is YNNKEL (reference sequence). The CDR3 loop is CASSQDGRGTYNEQFF. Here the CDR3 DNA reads TGTGCCAGCAGCCAAGATGGGCGGGGGACCTACAATGAGCAGTTCTTC.

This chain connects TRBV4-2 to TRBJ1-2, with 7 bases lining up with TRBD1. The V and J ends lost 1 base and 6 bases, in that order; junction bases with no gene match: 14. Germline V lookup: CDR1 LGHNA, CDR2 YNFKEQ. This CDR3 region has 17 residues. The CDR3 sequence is CASSQASDRQSANGYTF. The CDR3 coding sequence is TGTGCCAGCAGCCAAGCGTCGGACAGGCAGTCAGCTAATGGCTACACCTTC.

CDR3 sequence: CASSAHRGLTKETQYF. CDR3 nucleotides: TGTGCCAGCAGTGCCCACAGGGGGCTGACTAAAGAGACCCAGTACTTC. The V call is TRBV2, the J call TRBJ2-5, with 9 bases identical to TRBD1. Germline-derived CDR1 and CDR2 are SNHLY and FYNNEI. The CDR3 consists of 16 residues. V lost 4 bases and J lost 3; bases outside the gene matches: 9.

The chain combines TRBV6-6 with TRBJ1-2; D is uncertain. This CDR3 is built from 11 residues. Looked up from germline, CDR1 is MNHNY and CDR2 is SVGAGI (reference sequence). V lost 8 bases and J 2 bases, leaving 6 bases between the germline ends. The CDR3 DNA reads TGTGCCAGCCGCGGGAACTATGGCTACACCTTC. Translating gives CASRGNYGYTF.

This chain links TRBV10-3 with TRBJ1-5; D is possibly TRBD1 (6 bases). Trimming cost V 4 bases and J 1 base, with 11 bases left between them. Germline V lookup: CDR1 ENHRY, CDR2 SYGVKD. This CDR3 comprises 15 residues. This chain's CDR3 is CAISVTGTSNQPQHF. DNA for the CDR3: TGTGCCATCAGTGTAACAGGGACGAGCAATCAGCCCCAGCATTTT.

CDR3 DNA: TGTGCCAGCAGTCCAGGGGTGGGGTACACTGAAGCTTTCTTT. Translated, it gives CASSPGVGYTEAFF. The chain combines TRBV6-5 with TRBJ1-1; D perhaps matches TRBD1 (6 bases). V lost 5 bases, J lost 3 bases, and 13 bases lay in between. This CDR3 spans 14 amino acids. CDR1 and CDR2 from the germline V gene are MNHEY and SVGAGI.